These T cell receptor beta chains were read from a single sample in a study of cytomegalovirus exposure and HLA in healthy donors. Sequencing was performed with immunoSEQ multiplex PCR; in TCRdb, only in-frame clones are kept and a portion is missing. The sample lists about 180,000 clones, 82% occurring once. Sequenced input: PBMCs. These receptors all come from a man aged 40-50 years in good health and CMV-seronegative. The CDR3 runs from the conserved cysteine through the conserved F or W. D genes are given only for firm matches. Only part of the rows carry a size: once, few, many, or a class if the clone is expanded.

clone_size	j_call	v_call	cdr3_length	d_call	cdr3_nt	cdr3_aa
NA	TRBJ1-1	TRBV7-9	18	TRBD1	TGTGCCAGCAGCTTAGCTATTGTTGGAGGGACAGCGAACACTGAAGCTTTCTTT	CASSLAIVGGTANTEAFF
NA	TRBJ2-3	TRBV28	15	TRBD2	TGTGCCAGCAGGGATAGCGGGTTTAGCACAGATACGCAGTATTTT	CASRDSGFSTDTQYF
NA	TRBJ2-7	TRBV7-2	14	TRBD2	TGTGCCAGCAGCTTAGGGGGACTAGCGGGCGAGCAGTACTTC	CASSLGGLAGEQYF
NA	TRBJ1-1	TRBV9	12	NA	TGTGCCAGCAGCCAACAGAACACTGAAGCTTTCTTT	CASSQQNTEAFF
NA	TRBJ2-3	TRBV6-1	17	TRBD2	TGTGCCAGCAGTGAAGTTCCAGCGGGGGGAAGCACAGATACGCAGTATTTT	CASSEVPAGGSTDTQYF
NA	TRBJ1-1	TRBV7-2	14	NA	TGTGCCAGCAGTCGGGAGGGGACAAACACTGAAGCTTTCTTT	CASSREGTNTEAFF
NA	TRBJ2-5	TRBV5-1	14	TRBD2	TGCGCCGGCAGACGCACCGGCGGGGGAGAGACCCAGTACTTC	CAGRRTGGGETQYF
NA	TRBJ2-7	TRBV6-6	14	TRBD1	TGTGCCAGCAGTAACGACAGGGGGACTTACGAGCAGTACTTC	CASSNDRGTYEQYF
NA	TRBJ2-1	TRBV4-2	17	TRBD2	TGTGCCAGCAGCCAAGCAAGGAACAGCGGGAGTGGCAATGAGCAGTTCTTC	CASSQARNSGSGNEQFF
few	TRBJ2-5	TRBV11-3	15	NA	TGTGCCAGCAGCTTAGGTCTGGGGGCCGGCGAGACCCAGTACTTC	CASSLGLGAGETQYF
NA	TRBJ2-5	TRBV5-1	16	TRBD2	TGCGCCAGCAGCCCTGGATCTAGCGGGAACCAAGAGACCCAGTACTTC	CASSPGSSGNQETQYF
NA	TRBJ1-1	TRBV5-1	14	NA	TGCGCCAGCAGCGCCTCAGGCCGGAACACTGAAGCTTTCTTT	CASSASGRNTEAFF
NA	TRBJ2-7	TRBV5-1	13	NA	TGCGCCAGCAGCTTCGGGGATTCCTACGAGCAGTACTTC	CASSFGDSYEQYF
NA	TRBJ1-5	TRBV7-9	15	NA	TGTGCCAGCAGCCCCGGGGGGCAGGGCAATCAGCCCCAGCATTTT	CASSPGGQGNQPQHF
NA	TRBJ2-7	TRBV7-9	15	NA	TGTGCCAGCAGCCCAAACCCGACAGTCCTCTACGAGCAGTACTTC	CASSPNPTVLYEQYF
NA	TRBJ1-2	TRBV7-9	13	NA	TGTGCCAGCAGCCCCACAGCTCCCTATGGCTACACCTTC	CASSPTAPYGYTF
NA	TRBJ1-1	TRBV9	15	TRBD1	TGTGCCAGCAGCTCGACGGACAGGGGGAACACTGAAGCTTTCTTT	CASSSTDRGNTEAFF
few	TRBJ1-2	TRBV7-2	14	TRBD1	TGTGCCAGCAGCTCAGGACAGGGGGTGAGGGGCTACACCTTC	CASSSGQGVRGYTF
once	TRBJ1-2	TRBV4-2	15	TRBD1	TGTGCCAGCAGCCAGGACAGGGGGCTTGGCTATGGCTACACCTTC	CASSQDRGLGYGYTF
few	TRBJ2-6	TRBV5-6	16	NA	TGTGCCAGCAGCTTTCTCGGGGACTCTGGGGCCAACGTCCTGACTTTC	CASSFLGDSGANVLTF
few	TRBJ1-5	TRBV11-2	12	NA	TGTGCCAGCAGCTCAGGGGCAGGGCCCACGCATTTT	CASSSGAGPTHF
NA	TRBJ1-2	TRBV18	14	TRBD1	TGTGCCAGCTCACCCGGGACAGGCCCTTTGGGCTACACCTTC	CASSPGTGPLGYTF
NA	TRBJ2-1	TRBV19	14	TRBD1	TGTGCCAGTAAGCTTCAGGGGGCCTTGGATGAGCAGTTCTTC	CASKLQGALDEQFF
NA	TRBJ1-2	TRBV5-4	14	TRBD1	TGTGCCAGCAGCTTCAAAGGGGGCGGCTATGGCTACACCTTC	CASSFKGGGYGYTF
NA	TRBJ2-1	TRBV27	15	TRBD2	TGTGCCAGCACGGCACTAGCGGGAGATAATAATGAGCAGTTCTTC	CASTALAGDNNEQFF
NA	TRBJ2-1	TRBV7-2	16	TRBD2	TGTGCCAGCAGCTTAAACTTAGCGGGAGGGTTGGATGAGCAGTTCTTC	CASSLNLAGGLDEQFF
few	TRBJ2-1	TRBV9	16	NA	TGTGCCAGCAGCGAGCCCCGGGACAAGATTAACAATGAGCAGTTCTTC	CASSEPRDKINNEQFF
NA	TRBJ2-3	TRBV30	13	NA	TGTGCCTGGGGGGCGGGGCTCACAGATACGCAGTATTTT	CAWGAGLTDTQYF
NA	TRBJ1-5	TRBV6-1	14	NA	TGTGCCAGCATTGGTCCAGCGGGAAATCAGCCCCAGCATTTT	CASIGPAGNQPQHF
NA	TRBJ2-5	TRBV11-2	14	TRBD1	TGTGCCAGCAGCCGGGACAGGGCCCAAGAGACCCAGTACTTC	CASSRDRAQETQYF
NA	TRBJ2-1	TRBV6-5	13	TRBD2	TGTGCCAGCAGTAGCGGGGGGGTCAGTGAGCAGTTCTTC	CASSSGGVSEQFF
NA	TRBJ2-3	TRBV9	15	NA	TGTGCCAGCAGCGTAGCTACGGGGGACACAGATACGCAGTATTTT	CASSVATGDTDTQYF
NA	TRBJ1-1	TRBV7-6	15	NA	TGTGCCAGCAGCCTCGGACAGAGTTTGAACACTGAAGCTTTCTTT	CASSLGQSLNTEAFF
once	TRBJ2-1	TRBV30	13	TRBD2	TGTGCCTTGCGGGGCGGGAGACCCAATGAGCAGTTCTTC	CALRGGRPNEQFF
NA	TRBJ2-7	TRBV5-1	16	TRBD2	TGCGCCAGCAGCCTCCAACTAGCGGGGAATACCTACGAGCAGTACTTC	CASSLQLAGNTYEQYF
once	TRBJ1-6	TRBV7-2	17	NA	TGTGCCAGCAGCGAGGACAGTCGAAACTCCTATAATTCACCCCTCCACTTT	CASSEDSRNSYNSPLHF
NA	TRBJ1-1	TRBV14	17	TRBD1	TGTGCCAGCAGCCGGAAAACAGGGGGTAAAATGAACACTGAAGCTTTCTTT	CASSRKTGGKMNTEAFF
NA	TRBJ2-5	TRBV2	14	NA	TGTGCCAGCAAAGGGAGACTAGTACAAGAGACCCAGTACTTC	CASKGRLVQETQYF
NA	TRBJ1-2	TRBV4-1	15	NA	TGCGCCAGCAGCCAAGATGCCAGGGTTAACTATGGCTACACCTTC	CASSQDARVNYGYTF
NA	TRBJ1-5	TRBV2	14	TRBD1	TGTGCCAGCCGGGGACAGGGAAGCAATCAGCCCCAGCATTTT	CASRGQGSNQPQHF
NA	TRBJ2-7	TRBV6-5	15	TRBD1	TGTGCCAGCAGTCCTTTGGACAGGGATGGGTACGAGCAGTACTTC	CASSPLDRDGYEQYF
NA	TRBJ2-2	TRBV4-3	17	TRBD2	TGCGCCAGCAGCCTGGCACTAGCGGGGGGGCGGACCGGGGAGCTGTTTTTT	CASSLALAGGRTGELFF
once	TRBJ2-7	TRBV7-3	21	TRBD1	TGTGCCAGCAGCTTATATCCGCTTGGGGGACAGGGGGCCCCGAGCGCCTACGAGCAGTACTTC	CASSLYPLGGQGAPSAYEQYF
NA	TRBJ2-7	TRBV7-9	14	NA	TGTGCCAGCAGCTCCTCCCGGAGCTCCTACGAGCAGTACTTC	CASSSSRSSYEQYF
NA	TRBJ1-2	TRBV4-3	14	NA	TGCGCCAGCAGTCAAACACAGGGCGACTATGGCTACACCTTC	CASSQTQGDYGYTF
NA	TRBJ1-2	TRBV5-5	15	TRBD1	TGTGCCAGCAGCTTGGGAGGGGGCCTAGGGTATGGCTACACCTTC	CASSLGGGLGYGYTF
NA	TRBJ1-2	TRBV9	15	NA	TGTGCCAGCAGCGTAGTCCCACAGACTAACTATGGCTACACCTTC	CASSVVPQTNYGYTF
NA	TRBJ1-1	TRBV7-8	13	TRBD1	TGTGCCAGCAGCTACGGACAGGGGACTGAAGCTTTCTTT	CASSYGQGTEAFF
NA	TRBJ2-4	TRBV5-1	13	NA	TGCGCCAGCAGCTTGGCGCCCGGGGGACAGCAAGACTTC	CASSLAPGGQQDF
NA	TRBJ2-1	TRBV19	15	NA	TGTGCCAGTAGTCGAAAAGCGGTTTCCTACAATGAGCAGTTCTTC	CASSRKAVSYNEQFF
NA	TRBJ1-1	TRBV15	14	NA	TGTGCCACCAGCACCAGGGCATGGGACACTGAAGCTTTCTTT	CATSTRAWDTEAFF
NA	TRBJ2-3	TRBV2	13	NA	TGTGCCAGCACTCAGGGGCGCACAGATACGCAGTATTTT	CASTQGRTDTQYF
NA	TRBJ2-6	TRBV14	13	NA	TGTGCCAGCAGCTATTCTGGGGCCAACGTCCTGACTTTC	CASSYSGANVLTF
NA	TRBJ1-5	TRBV9	17	TRBD1	TGTGCCAGCACACTGCCGGGACAGGGTTTCAGCAATCAGCCCCAGCATTTT	CASTLPGQGFSNQPQHF
NA	TRBJ2-5	TRBV4-1	15	NA	TGCGCCAGCAGCCAAGAGAGAAGTAGCGGAGAGACCCAGTACTTC	CASSQERSSGETQYF
NA	TRBJ1-2	TRBV28	16	NA	TGTGCCAGCAGTTTACTAAATACCGCACGTAGAGATGGCTACACCTTC	CASSLLNTARRDGYTF
few	TRBJ2-7	TRBV7-9	13	NA	TGTGCCAGCAGCCCGGACAGCTCCTACGAGCAGTACTTC	CASSPDSSYEQYF